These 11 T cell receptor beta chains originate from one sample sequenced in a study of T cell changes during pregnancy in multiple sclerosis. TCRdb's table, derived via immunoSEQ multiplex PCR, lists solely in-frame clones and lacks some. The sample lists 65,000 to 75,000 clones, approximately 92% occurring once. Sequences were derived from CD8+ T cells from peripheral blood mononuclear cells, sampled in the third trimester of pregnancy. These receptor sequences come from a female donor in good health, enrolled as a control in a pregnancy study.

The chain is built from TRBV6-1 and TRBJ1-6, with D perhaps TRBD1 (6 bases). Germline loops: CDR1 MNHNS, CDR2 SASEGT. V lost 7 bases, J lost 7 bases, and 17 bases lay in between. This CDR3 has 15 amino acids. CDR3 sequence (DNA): TGTGCCAGCAAAACCCGGGACACCGAGAATTCACCCCTCCACTTT. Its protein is CASKTRDTENSPLHF.

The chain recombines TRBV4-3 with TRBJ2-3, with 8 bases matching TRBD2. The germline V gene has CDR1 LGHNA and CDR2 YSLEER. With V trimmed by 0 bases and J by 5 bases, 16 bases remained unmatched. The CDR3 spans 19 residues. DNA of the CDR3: TGCGCCAGCAGCCAAGATCTAGGAGGTTACGGGGGGGGAGGAGATACGCAGTATTTT. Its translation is CASSQDLGGYGGGGDTQYF.

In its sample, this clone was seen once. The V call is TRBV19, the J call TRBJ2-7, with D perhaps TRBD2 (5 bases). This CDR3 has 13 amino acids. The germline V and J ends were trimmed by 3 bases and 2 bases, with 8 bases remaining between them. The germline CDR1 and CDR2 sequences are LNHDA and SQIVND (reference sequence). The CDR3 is CASSIGLAYEQYF. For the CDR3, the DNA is TGTGCCAGTAGTATCGGACTTGCCTACGAGCAGTACTTC.

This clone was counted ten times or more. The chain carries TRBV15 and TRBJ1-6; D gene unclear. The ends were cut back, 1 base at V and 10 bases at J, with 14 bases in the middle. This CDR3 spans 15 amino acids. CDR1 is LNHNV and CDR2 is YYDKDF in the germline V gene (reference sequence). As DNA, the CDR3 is TGTGCCACCAGCAGAGGGAGGGATACGTCCTCACCCCTCCACTTT. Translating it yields CATSRGRDTSSPLHF.

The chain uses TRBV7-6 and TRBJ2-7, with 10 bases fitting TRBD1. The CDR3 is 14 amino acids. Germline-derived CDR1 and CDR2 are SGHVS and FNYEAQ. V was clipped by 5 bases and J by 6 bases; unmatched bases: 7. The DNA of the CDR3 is TGTGCCAGCAGCCCCCGGGACAGGGGTACCGAGCAGTACTTC. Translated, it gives CASSPRDRGTEQYF.

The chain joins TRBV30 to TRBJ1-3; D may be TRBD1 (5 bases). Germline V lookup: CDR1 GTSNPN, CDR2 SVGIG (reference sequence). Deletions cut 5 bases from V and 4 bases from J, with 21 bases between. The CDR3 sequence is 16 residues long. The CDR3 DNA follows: TGTGCCTGGTCCACCTTCGAGAAGGGGCCCGGAAACACCATATATTTT. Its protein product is CAWSTFEKGPGNTIYF.

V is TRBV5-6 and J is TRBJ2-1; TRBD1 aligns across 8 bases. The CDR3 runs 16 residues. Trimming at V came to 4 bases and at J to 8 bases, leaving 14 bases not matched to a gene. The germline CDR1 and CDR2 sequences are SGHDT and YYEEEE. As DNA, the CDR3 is TGTGCCAGCAGCGTATTCCGGTACAGGGGGTCCGATGAGCAGTTCTTC. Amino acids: CASSVFRYRGSDEQFF.

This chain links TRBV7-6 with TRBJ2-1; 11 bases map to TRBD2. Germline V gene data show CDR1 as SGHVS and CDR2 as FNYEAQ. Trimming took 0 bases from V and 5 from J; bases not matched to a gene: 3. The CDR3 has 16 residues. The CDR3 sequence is CASSLAGTSGDNEQFF. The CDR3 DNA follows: TGTGCCAGCAGCTTAGCCGGGACTAGCGGCGACAATGAGCAGTTCTTC.

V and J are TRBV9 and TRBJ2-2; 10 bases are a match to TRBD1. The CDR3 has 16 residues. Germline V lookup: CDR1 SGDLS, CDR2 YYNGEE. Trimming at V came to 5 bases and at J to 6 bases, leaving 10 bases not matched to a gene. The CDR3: CASRTTGQGGAGELFF. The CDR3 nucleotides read TGTGCCAGCAGGACAACCGGACAGGGGGGAGCCGGGGAGCTGTTTTTT.

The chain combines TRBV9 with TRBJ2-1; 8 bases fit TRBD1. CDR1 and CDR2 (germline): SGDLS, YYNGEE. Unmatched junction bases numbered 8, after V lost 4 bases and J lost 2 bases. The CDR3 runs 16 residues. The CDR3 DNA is TGTGCCAGCAGCATAACAGGGGGAAGTGCCTACAATGAGCAGTTCTTC. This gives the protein CASSITGGSAYNEQFF.

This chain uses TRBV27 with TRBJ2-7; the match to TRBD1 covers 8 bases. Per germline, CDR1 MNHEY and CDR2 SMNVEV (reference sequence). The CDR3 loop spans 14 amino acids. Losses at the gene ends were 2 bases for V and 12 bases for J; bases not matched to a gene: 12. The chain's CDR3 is CASSLSPGGQVLYF. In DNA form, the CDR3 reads TGTGCCAGCAGTTTAAGTCCAGGGGGACAGGTCCTGTACTTC.